These 21 T cell receptor beta chains were sequenced from one sample in a study of cytomegalovirus exposure and HLA in healthy donors. PCR used 60 Vbeta primers and 13 Jbeta primers. Assay: immunoSEQ multiplex PCR; the TCRdb copy retains only in-frame clones and omits some. This sample yields about 130,000 clones, of which approximately 74% are seen a single time; roughly 7% belongs to the top ten. Material for sequencing was PBMCs. Receptors originate from a male donor in good health and CMV-seronegative.

This chain links TRBV27 with TRBJ2-1; perhaps TRBD2 as D (6 bases). Germline CDR1 is MNHEY and CDR2 is SMNVEV (reference sequence). The CDR3 length is 13 residues. V lost 3 bases, J lost 7 bases, and 10 bases lay in between. CDR3 coding DNA: TGTGCCAGCAGTTTGAGTGGGGGGAATGAGCAGTTCTTC. Translated, it gives CASSLSGGNEQFF.

The CDR3 nucleotides are TGTGCCAGCAGTTCCAGGGGTACTTACAATGAGCAGTTCTTC. Amino acid sequence: CASSSRGTYNEQFF. V usage is TRBV6-5 and J usage is TRBJ2-1; a weak D match, TRBD1 (6 bases). Trimming pared 4 bases from V and 4 bases from J, leaving 11 bases between. This CDR3 has 14 residues. Germline V gene lookup returns CDR1 MNHEY and CDR2 SVGAGI.

The chain has TRBV9 and TRBJ2-1; D may be TRBD2 (6 bases). V gave up 4 bases and J gave up 1 base, with 12 bases separating them. The CDR3 runs 15 residues. Looked up from germline, CDR1 is SGDLS and CDR2 is YYNGEE. The CDR3 loop is CASSPVRGSYNEQFF. The CDR3 DNA reads TGTGCCAGCAGCCCCGTCCGGGGGTCCTACAATGAGCAGTTCTTC.

The rearrangement uses TRBV9 and TRBJ1-2, with 9 nucleotides matching TRBD1. Trimming took 0 bases from V and 4 from J; bases not matched to a gene: 1. Germline V CDR1 and CDR2: SGDLS, YYNGEE. This CDR3 is 14 amino acids long. CDR3 DNA: TGTGCCAGCAGCGTAGCGGGACAGGGCTATGGCTACACCTTC. This sequence encodes CASSVAGQGYGYTF.

The V call is TRBV5-6, the J call TRBJ2-3, with D maybe TRBD2 (5 bases). CDR3 length: 15 amino acids. Germline V CDR1 and CDR2: SGHDT, YYEEEE. V shed 4 bases and J shed 1 base, with 13 bases lying between them. In DNA form, the CDR3 reads TGTGCCAGCAGCCCCGCTGCCGGGGGCACAGATACGCAGTATTTT. Encoded protein: CASSPAAGGTDTQYF.

The CDR3, as DNA: TGTGCCAGCAGCTTAGGACAGGGCTTGGACTATGGCTACACCTTC. Residues: CASSLGQGLDYGYTF. The rearrangement links TRBV5-4 to TRBJ1-2; 8 positions agree with TRBD1. CDR1 is SGHNT and CDR2 is YYREEE in the germline V gene (reference sequence). After removal of 2 bases from V and 3 bases from J, the junction contained 6 bases not matched to a gene. This CDR3 contains 15 residues.

The rearrangement joins TRBV11-2 to TRBJ2-5; 8 nucleotides align to TRBD1. Germline CDR1 SGHAT, CDR2 FQNNGV. The trim removed 2 bases at V and 5 bases at J, leaving 4 bases unmatched. The CDR3 consists of 14 residues. CDR3 in amino acids: CASSLIRDRETQYF. DNA of the CDR3: TGTGCCAGCAGCTTAATTCGGGACAGGGAGACCCAGTACTTC.

The table lists this clone with a few counts. V and J are TRBV5-6 and TRBJ2-6, with D possibly being TRBD1 (6 bases). Trimming left V 2 bases short and J 1 base short, with 10 bases between. Germline values: CDR1 SGHDT, CDR2 YYEEEE. The length of the CDR3 is 16 residues. The CDR3 is CASSFLTGSGANVLTF. The CDR3 DNA reads TGTGCCAGCAGCTTCCTAACAGGGTCTGGGGCCAACGTCCTGACTTTC.

Note on this clone: Within the sample, other DNA sequences also encode this same CDR3. The DNA of the CDR3 is TGTGCCAGCTCACCGGGACTAGCCGAGACCCAGTACTTC. It encodes CASSPGLAETQYF. This chain links TRBV18 with TRBJ2-5; TRBD2 matches 9 bases. Trimming cost V 3 bases and J 5 bases; bases outside gene matches: 1. The CDR3 spans 13 residues. Germline-derived CDR1 and CDR2 are KGHSH and LQKENI.

The genes are TRBV2 and TRBJ2-5, with D tentatively TRBD1 (6 bases). Germline CDR1 is SNHLY and CDR2 is FYNNEI. The V end lost 8 bases, the J end lost 4 bases, and 20 bases lay between the germline ends. The CDR3 is 15 residues long. The CDR3, as DNA: TGTGCCAGCGTCCTCAAGTTAACAGGGCTAGAGACCCAGTACTTC. Translated: CASVLKLTGLETQYF.

The V and J genes are TRBV20-1 and TRBJ2-3; D remains ambiguous. V was pared by 5 bases and J by 5 bases, with 5 bases between. Germline CDR1 is DFQATT and CDR2 is SNEGSKA (reference sequence). The CDR3 totals 10 residues. CDR3 protein: CSAVRDTQYF. DNA for the CDR3: TGCAGTGCTGTCAGAGATACGCAGTATTTT.

The chain has TRBV7-2 and TRBJ2-1; D is uncertain. The CDR3 is made up of 13 amino acids. From germline, CDR1 is SGHTA and CDR2 FQGNSA. Trimming took 1 base from V and 5 from J, leaving 6 bases between them. CDR3 coding DNA: TGTGCCAGCAGCTTAGGTGTCAACAATGAGCAGTTCTTC. Its protein is CASSLGVNNEQFF.

The rearrangement links TRBV30 to TRBJ1-2; 9 bases agree with TRBD1. Trimming at V came to 7 bases and at J to 3 bases, leaving 15 bases not matched to a gene. Germline CDR1 GTSNPN, CDR2 SVGIG (reference sequence). This CDR3 region has 16 residues. The CDR3 loop reads CASPRTGDGQDYGYTF. Written as DNA, the CDR3 is TGTGCCTCCCCACGGACAGGGGACGGTCAGGACTATGGCTACACCTTC.

The rearrangement links TRBV11-2 to TRBJ1-2; perhaps TRBD1 as D (5 bases). This CDR3 region has 14 residues. The V and J ends lost 0 bases and 4 bases respectively, with 9 bases between them. The germline CDR1 and CDR2 sequences are SGHAT and FQNNGV. The CDR3 is CASSLDGGGYGYTF. DNA for the CDR3: TGTGCCAGCAGCTTAGACGGGGGGGGCTATGGCTACACCTTC.

The chain is built from TRBV5-1 and TRBJ2-1, with TRBD2 matching 8 bases. The ends lost 6 bases at V and 8 bases at J; junction bases unmatched: 13. The germline V gene has CDR1 SGHRS and CDR2 YFSETQ. This CDR3 contains 15 residues. The CDR3 spells CASTNEGLVLDEQFF. CDR3 bases: TGCGCCAGCACCAATGAGGGACTAGTGTTAGATGAGCAGTTCTTC.

This clone showed up just a few times. The rearrangement uses TRBV28 and TRBJ1-5, with 10 positions matching TRBD1. This CDR3 contains 14 residues. The V gene's germline CDR1 is MDHEN and CDR2 SYDVKM. The V and J ends lost 5 bases and 7 bases, in that order; junction bases with no gene match: 5. CDR3 DNA: TGTGCCAGCAGTCCTCGGACAGGGGGACAGCCCCAGCATTTT. It translates to CASSPRTGGQPQHF.

The gene calls are TRBV28 and TRBJ2-3; 8 nucleotides align to TRBD1. Germline V gene data show CDR1 as MDHEN and CDR2 as SYDVKM. The CDR3 is 18 residues long. J lost 3 bases, V lost 6 bases, and 17 bases had no gene match. The CDR3 region is CASSPGPSGQGFTDTQYF. CDR3 DNA sequence: TGTGCCAGCAGCCCCGGCCCCTCTGGACAGGGTTTTACAGATACGCAGTATTTT.

The chain combines TRBV28 with TRBJ2-2; possibly TRBD2 for D (5 bases). There are 11 residues in the CDR3. CDR1 is MDHEN, CDR2 SYDVKM, per germline. The CDR3 sequence: CGTFNTGELFF. As DNA, the CDR3 is TGTGGGACTTTCAACACCGGGGAGCTGTTTTTT.

V usage is TRBV27 and J usage is TRBJ2-5; possible D gene TRBD2, 5 bases. V gave up 3 bases and J gave up 3 bases, with 11 bases separating them. This CDR3 spans 14 amino acids. CDR1 is MNHEY and CDR2 is SMNVEV in the germline V gene (reference sequence). CDR3: CASSFPGNKETQYF. The CDR3 region has the DNA TGTGCCAGCAGTTTCCCCGGGAATAAAGAGACCCAGTACTTC.

The chain is built from TRBV7-2 and TRBJ2-5; 11 bases agree with TRBD2. This CDR3 is built from 14 residues. The V gene's germline CDR1 is SGHTA and CDR2 FQGNSA. After removal of 5 bases from V and 4 bases from J, the junction contained 3 bases not matched to a gene. Written as DNA, the CDR3 is TGTGCCAGCAGCCTTAGCGGGAGGGGAGAGACCCAGTACTTC. Amino acid sequence: CASSLSGRGETQYF.

The chain links TRBV28 to TRBJ2-7, with TRBD1 identical over 7 bases. The V gene end was trimmed by 5 bases and the J gene end by 5 bases; junction bases not matched to a gene: 12. The CDR3 totals 15 residues. The germline V gene has CDR1 MDHEN and CDR2 SYDVKM. The CDR3 DNA reads TGTGCCAGCAGTGCCCTCCGGGACAGCCTCAACGAGCAGTACTTC. It yields the protein CASSALRDSLNEQYF. The entire variable domain, with the rest obtained from reference TRBV28 and TRBJ2-7, is as follows: DVKVTQSSRYLVKRTGEKVFLECVQDMDHENMFWYRQDPGLGLRLIYFSYDVKMKEKGDIPEGYSVSREKKERFSLILESASTNQTSMYLCASSALRDSLNEQYFGPGTRLTVT.